The source of this T cell receptor beta chain is a study of blood T cells in healthy people across ages (dated by TCRdb to between 2015 and 2017). Some background on the complete study: In model experiments, template switching captured about one uniquely barcoded TCR beta cDNA molecule for every two T cells. To track age-related changes in TCR beta repertoire diversity, the study relied on deep sequencing normalized with unique cDNA molecular identifiers. For two donors (one aged 18 to 29 and one aged 80 or older), the study analyzed two additional independent replicas of 1 million unique cDNA reads from the same blood draw. Donors were grouped into four age groups: young (average roughly 15 years), middle-aged (under 40), aged (approximately 58) and long-lived (around 80). To avoid experimental bias, donors of different ages were distributed randomly across sequencing lanes.

Overall results and qualifications from the work: Bulk unsorted PBMC profiling prevented conclusive comparison of naive and antigen-experienced compartments. Observed TCR beta diversity per million T cells fell roughly linearly with age, and a significant reduction was already apparent by age around 39. There was a strong correlation between observed TCR beta diversity and the percentage of naive T cells measured by flow cytometry. Because donor CMV infection status was unknown, age-related changes in expanded clonotypes were potentially confounded. Estimates of total diversity from one million sequenced T cells were regarded as lower bounds and underestimates. Compared with the aged group, more naive CD4+ T cells, fewer expanded clones and increased TCR diversity were shown by the long-lived group, suggesting age selection.

The CDR3 covers 14 residues, taking in both the cysteine and the phenylalanine. Only CDR3 DNA remains: 42 bases, in frame from the first base. V is reduced by 6 bases and J by 3 bases, leaving a spacing of 13 bases between them. Reading the germline V gene gives CDR1 MDHEN and CDR2 SYDVKM. For this clonotype: Its antigen remains undetermined. The sample holds no much larger clone one base away, and base qualities are not on file.

The protocol used for the library was 5' RACE. Sequencer: Illumina HiSeq 2500. A second roughly 6 to 11 cycle PCR used a sample-barcoded 5' primer and a J-beta primer mix. A unique molecular identifier was introduced onto each TCR beta cDNA molecule by a template-switch 5' adaptor carrying 12 random nucleotides. At least 3 million CDR3-containing paired-end reads were obtained from each sample. First-strand cDNA was synthesized from all RNA with the Mint cDNA synthesis kit, primed by a TRBC-specific oligonucleotide. After uracil-DNA glycosylase treatment, a first 18-cycle PCR used universal primers M1SS and BC2_uni_R on all cDNA. The study's own analysis went as follows. Each sample was normalized by randomly selecting 1 million high-quality reads, each carrying a distinct molecular identifier. Reads sharing molecular identifiers were discarded rather than binned into consensus sequences. MiTCR, run with a Q25 quality threshold and the strictest error-elimination algorithm, handled CDR3 identification, clonotype clustering and error correction. Lower-bound total TCR beta diversity was estimated with a nonparametric unseen species model using Euler transformation. Using fastp at Q25 and MiXCR, TCRdb reprocessed the public reads and kept productive beta chains. CDR3 protein sequences are deduplicated, and each keeps its most common genes and DNA. The V and J calls reflect TCRdb's pipeline rather than the authors' work. The sample table contains around 1.5 million distinct CDR3 sequences; only one count was recorded for roughly a third of them. Over 9% of the sample goes to the ten largest clones.

The donors were under 40 Caucasian individuals from Russia, aged roughly 6 to 90 years, who were systemically healthy. Ten milliliters of peripheral blood were drawn from each donor into EDTA-treated Vacutainer tubes. PBMCs were isolated by Ficoll-Paque density-gradient centrifugation, with at least 6.5 million obtained per sample. Trizol reagent was used to extract total RNA from the PBMCs, yielding at least 6 micrograms per sample. The percentages of naive CD45RAhigh/CD27high T cells were determined by flow cytometry on a PBMC aliquot from every donor. The chain is assembled from TRBV28 and TRBJ2-3; the D gene cannot be resolved reliably. The sequenced sample was blood. The TCR was taken from a woman aged 25 to 45 in good health. The nucleotide sequence reads as follows: TGTGCCAGCAGGAACCAGCAGAGAACAGATACGCAGTATTTT. The resulting protein is CASRNQQRTDTQYF.